Each of the 21 T cell receptor beta chains below was sequenced from the same sample in a study of control samples from healthy donors and cancer patients. Clones were read by immunoSEQ multiplex PCR, and TCRdb kept only the in-frame ones, dropping some. The table shows 52,000 or so clones, with 94% occurring only once. Sequenced material: blood. These receptor sequences come from a man under 40 in good health.

The chain has TRBV5-1 and TRBJ2-5, with 7 nucleotides matching TRBD2. Germline V gene lookup returns CDR1 SGHRS and CDR2 YFSETQ. The CDR3 length is 15 residues. Trimming took 2 bases from V and 0 from J; bases not matched to a gene: 4. The CDR3 nucleotides are TGCGCCAGCAGCTTTCGGCGGGAGAACCAAGAGACCCAGTACTTC. It translates to CASSFRRENQETQYF.

The CDR3 region is CASSVVAGTYNEQFF. CDR3 in DNA: TGTGCCAGCAGCGTTGTAGCGGGGACCTACAATGAGCAGTTCTTC. The chain employs TRBV9 and TRBJ2-1; 8 positions agree with TRBD2. The CDR3 is 15 amino acids. Germline values: CDR1 SGDLS, CDR2 YYNGEE. Unmatched junction bases numbered 3, after V lost 2 bases and J lost 2 bases.

This rearrangement joins TRBV6-2 or TRBV6-3 to TRBJ1-2; tentative D call: TRBD1 (5 bases). Trimming left V 5 bases short and J 5 bases short, with 12 bases between. The CDR3 length is 13 residues. CDR1 MNHEY and CDR2 SVGEGT come from the germline V gene. CDR3 coding DNA: TGTGCCAGCAGTCTTGACAGCAATTATGGCTACACCTTC. This codes for CASSLDSNYGYTF.

J is TRBJ1-3 and V is TRBV5-1; 8 bases map to TRBD1. The CDR3 has 19 residues. V lost 4 bases to trimming and J lost 0 bases; unmatched junction nucleotides: 15. Germline V gene sequence: CDR1 SGHRS, CDR2 YFSETQ. The CDR3 bases are TGCGCCAGCAGCAGTCGGTTAGTAGGACAGGGAAACTCTGGAAACACCATATATTTT. This codes for CASSSRLVGQGNSGNTIYF.

The CDR3 bases are TGTGCCAGCAGTTTGGAGGGTATTGGTGGAAACACCATATATTTT. This sequence encodes CASSLEGIGGNTIYF. The V and J genes are TRBV28 and TRBJ1-3; no clear D gene. CDR1 is MDHEN and CDR2 is SYDVKM in the germline V gene. The CDR3 sequence is 15 residues long. Trimming stripped 3 bases from V and 3 bases from J, with 12 bases between. Full variable domain (missing parts from reference TRBV28 and TRBJ1-3): DVKVTQSSRYLVKRTGEKVFLECVQDMDHENMFWYRQDPGLGLRLIYFSYDVKMKEKGDIPEGYSVSREKKERFSLILESASTNQTSMYLCASSLEGIGGNTIYFGEGSWLTVV.

V gene TRBV14 combines with J gene TRBJ2-3; tentatively, D is TRBD1 or TRBD2 (5 bases each). Between the trimmed V and J ends, which lost 3 bases and 4 bases, there was a span of 14 bases. The CDR3 runs to 15 residues. The germline V gene has CDR1 SGHDN and CDR2 FVKESK. CDR3: CASSHATGPADTQYF. The CDR3 nucleotides read TGTGCCAGCAGCCACGCCACGGGACCCGCAGATACGCAGTATTTT. Looking up the rest from reference TRBV14 and TRBJ2-3 gives the full variable domain: EAGVTQFPSHSVIEKGQTVTLRCDPISGHDNLYWYRRVMGKEIKFLLHFVKESKQDESGMPNNRFLAERTGGTYSTLKVQPAELEDSGVYFCASSHATGPADTQYFGPGTRLTVL.

The V gene is TRBV13, the J gene TRBJ1-1, with D possibly TRBD1 on 5 matching bases. V was trimmed by 0 bases and J by 3 bases, leaving 14 bases between them. CDR1 PRHDT and CDR2 FYEKMQ come from the germline V gene (reference sequence). This CDR3 has 16 residues. CDR3 sequence reads: CASSLGGTAFDTEAFF. CDR3 nucleotide sequence: TGTGCCAGCAGCTTAGGAGGGACGGCCTTTGACACTGAAGCTTTCTTT.

This rearrangement joins TRBV6-1 to TRBJ2-1; D remains unclear. This CDR3 comprises 12 residues. Trimming stripped 2 bases from V and 8 bases from J, with 7 bases between. Germline values: CDR1 MNHNS, CDR2 SASEGT. Here the CDR3 DNA reads TGTGCCAGCAGTGAAATGCGCCATGAGCAGTTCTTC. Translated, it gives CASSEMRHEQFF.

The rearrangement joins TRBV5-6 to TRBJ2-7; weak D call: TRBD1 (6 bases). The germline gives CDR1 SGHDT, CDR2 YYEEEE. V lost 4 bases to trimming and J lost 3 bases, with 14 bases between them. This CDR3 comprises 14 residues. In DNA form, the CDR3 reads TGTGCCAGCAGCATACATACAGGGTACTACGAGCAGTACTTC. Encoded protein: CASSIHTGYYEQYF.

The rearrangement uses TRBV18 and TRBJ1-2, with D possibly being TRBD1 (5 bases). V lost 3 bases to trimming and J lost 2 bases, with 10 bases between them. CDR1 and CDR2 (germline): KGHSH, LQKENI. This CDR3 has 14 amino acids. Here the CDR3 DNA reads TGTGCCAGCTCACCGACAGAGGCAAACTATGGCTACACCTTC. Amino acids: CASSPTEANYGYTF.

The rearrangement joins TRBV15 to TRBJ1-5; D call uncertain. This CDR3 region has 16 residues. Deletions cut 0 bases from V and 0 bases from J, with 9 bases between. Germline CDR1 and CDR2: LNHNV and YYDKDF (reference sequence). This CDR3 reads CATSRDLRDSNQPQHF. Written as DNA, the CDR3 is TGTGCCACCAGCAGAGATTTACGGGATAGCAATCAGCCCCAGCATTTT.

The gene calls are TRBV5-1 and TRBJ2-5; TRBD2 agrees at 9 bases. Trimming at V came to 2 bases and at J to 5 bases, leaving 1 base not matched to a gene. The germline V gene encodes CDR1 SGHRS and CDR2 YFSETQ. CDR3 length: 13 residues. For the CDR3, the DNA is TGCGCCAGCAGCTTCAGCGGGGGGGAGACCCAGTACTTC. Residues: CASSFSGGETQYF.

For the CDR3, the DNA is TGTGCCAGCAGCCATAGGACTAGCGGGGAGCAAGATACGCAGTATTTT. The encoded protein is CASSHRTSGEQDTQYF. The rearrangement links TRBV4-2 to TRBJ2-3; the match to TRBD2 covers 12 bases. CDR3 size: 16 residues. J was trimmed by 5 bases and V by 3 bases; bases with no gene match: 6. Germline lookup yields CDR1 LGHNA and CDR2 YNFKEQ.

This chain joins TRBV7-3 and TRBJ2-1; D is perhaps TRBD2 (6 bases). The length of the CDR3 is 13 residues. Germline V CDR1 and CDR2: SGHTA, FQGTGA. Trimming pared 6 bases from V and 4 bases from J, leaving 10 bases between. CDR3 region: CASRGTGYNEQFF. In DNA, the CDR3 is TGTGCCAGCAGGGGGACTGGTTACAATGAGCAGTTCTTC.

The chain is built from TRBV12-1 and TRBJ1-3. TRBV12-1 is recorded as a pseudogene. This CDR3 comprises 18 residues. The CDR3 nucleotides are TGTGCCAGCAGCTTCGCCCCGATCGGGCCCGACTCTGGAAACACCATATATTTT. Its translation is CASSFAPIGPDSGNTIYF.

The chain is built from TRBV11-1 and TRBJ2-3; 7 bases map to TRBD1. With V trimmed by 0 bases and J by 4 bases, 1 base remained unmatched. From germline, CDR1 is SGHAT and CDR2 FQDESV (reference sequence). The CDR3 is made up of 14 amino acids. The CDR3 sequence is CASSLAGGSDTQYF. As DNA, the CDR3 is TGTGCCAGCAGCTTAGCAGGGGGCTCAGATACGCAGTATTTT. The whole variable domain, remainder taken from reference TRBV11-1 and TRBJ2-3, is EAEVAQSPRYKITEKSQAVAFWCDPISGHATLYWYRQILGQGPELLVQFQDESVVDDSQLPKDRFSAERLKGVDSTLKIQPAELGDSAMYLCASSLAGGSDTQYFGPGTRLTVL.

The gene calls are TRBV11-2 and TRBJ1-4; D is perhaps TRBD1 (6 bases). There are 16 residues in the CDR3. V gave up 5 bases and J gave up 3 bases, with 16 bases separating them. From germline, CDR1 is SGHAT and CDR2 FQNNGV. In nucleotides, the CDR3 is TGTGCCAGCAGCAAATATAGTAGGGGGGCTAATGAAAAACTGTTTTTT. This codes for CASSKYSRGANEKLFF.

J is TRBJ1-1 and V is TRBV7-3, with D possibly TRBD1 on 5 matching bases. Trimming cost V 5 bases and J 0 bases, with 19 bases left between them. The CDR3 consists of 17 residues. CDR1 is SGHTA, CDR2 FQGTGA, per germline. The CDR3 DNA reads TGTGCCAGCAGCCTCAACCCCGGGACGGTTATGAACACTGAAGCTTTCTTT. It specifies CASSLNPGTVMNTEAFF.

The chain joins TRBV7-3 to TRBJ2-1, with TRBD2 matching 9 bases. Germline V gene data show CDR1 as SGHTA and CDR2 as FQGTGA. The CDR3 runs 17 residues. The V gene end was trimmed by 5 bases and the J gene end by 0 bases; junction bases not matched to a gene: 8. In nucleotides, the CDR3 is TGTGCCAGCAGCGCGCCGACTAGCGGCAGCTCCTACAATGAGCAGTTCTTC. Encoded protein: CASSAPTSGSSYNEQFF.

This chain links TRBV2 with TRBJ1-1, with 8 positions matching TRBD1. The V segment lost 5 bases and the J segment 5 bases; nucleotides outside the gene matches: 7. Germline V gives CDR1 SNHLY, CDR2 FYNNEI. This CDR3 comprises 14 residues. The CDR3 coding sequence is TGTGCCAGCAGTATCCAGGGGGCAGAAACTGAAGCTTTCTTT. Encoded protein: CASSIQGAETEAFF.

The chain carries TRBV5-5 and TRBJ1-1, with 7 bases matching TRBD1. CDR1 is SGHKS and CDR2 is YYEKEE in the germline V gene (reference sequence). V shed 4 bases, J shed 4 bases, and the junction held 10 bases outside the gene matches. The CDR3 totals 15 residues. CDR3 residues: CASSPKQGLGTEAFF. The CDR3 DNA sequence: TGTGCCAGCAGCCCAAAACAGGGGCTAGGCACTGAAGCTTTCTTT. The full variable domain, in which reference TRBV5-5 and TRBJ1-1 provide the parts outside the CDR3, is DAGVTQSPTHLIKTRGQQVTLRCSPISGHKSVSWYQQVLGQGPQFIFQYYEKEERGRGNFPDRFSARQFPNYSSELNVNALLLGDSALYLCASSPKQGLGTEAFFGQGTRLTVV.